Ten or more counts support the clone carrying this T cell receptor (beta chain). TCR beta CDR3 region amplification was performed from RNA transcripts. The HTBI primer set served for first-round RT-PCR of the TCR CDR3. TCRdb recomputed calls from the multiplex PCR reads with MiXCR, one row per CDR3 protein. The repertoire holds about 360,000 distinct CDR3 sequences, with 13% as singletons. No progression to ophthalmopathy during 18 months of follow-up defined stable disease. The CDR3 length is 13 residues. V lost 1 base and J lost 4, with 7 bases in between. Looked up from germline, CDR1 is SEHNR and CDR2 is FQNEAQ (reference sequence). This entry belongs to a study of T cells in Graves' hyperthyroidism and ophthalmopathy.

This TCR was sampled from a young woman with Graves' hyperthyroidism. This chain connects TRBV7-9 to TRBJ1-2; no clear D. The sequenced sample consisted of blood. CDR3 loop: CASSLGTAYGYTF. The CDR3 nucleotides read TGTGCCAGCAGCTTAGGGACGGCCTATGGCTACACCTTC.